This T cell receptor beta chain was captured by sequencing in a study of blood T cell repertoires in COVID-19. This CDR3 spans 17 amino acids. The V gene end was trimmed by 0 bases and the J gene end by 4 bases; junction bases not matched to a gene: 11. CDR1 is LGHNA and CDR2 is YSLEER in the germline V gene. Generated by immunoSEQ multiplex PCR, the TCRdb table keeps only in-frame clones and is missing some. The data contain over 65,000 clones, 81% of them singletons. The V gene is TRBV4-3, the J gene TRBJ1-1; 7 nucleotides agree with TRBD1. Source material: peripheral blood. The clonotype originates from a man older than 75 with acute or convalescent COVID-19. The CDR3 sequence: CASSQDLREQGLTEAFF. DNA of the CDR3: TGCGCCAGCAGCCAAGATCTCCGGGAACAGGGGCTCACTGAAGCTTTCTTT.